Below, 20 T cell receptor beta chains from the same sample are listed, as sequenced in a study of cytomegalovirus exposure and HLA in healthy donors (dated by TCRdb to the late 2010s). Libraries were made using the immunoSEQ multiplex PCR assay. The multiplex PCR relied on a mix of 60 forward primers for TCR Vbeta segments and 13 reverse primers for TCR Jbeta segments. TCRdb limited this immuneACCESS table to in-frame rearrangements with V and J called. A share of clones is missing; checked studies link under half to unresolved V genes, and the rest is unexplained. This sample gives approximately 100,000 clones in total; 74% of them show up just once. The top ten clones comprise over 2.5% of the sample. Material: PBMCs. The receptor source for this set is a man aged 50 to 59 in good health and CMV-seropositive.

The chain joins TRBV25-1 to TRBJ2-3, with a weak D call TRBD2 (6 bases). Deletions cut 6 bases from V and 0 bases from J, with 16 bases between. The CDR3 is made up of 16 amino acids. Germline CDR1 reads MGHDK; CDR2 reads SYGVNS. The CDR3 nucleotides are TGTGCCAGCAGCGCGGGACGGGGCCGTAGCACAGATACGCAGTATTTT. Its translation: CASSAGRGRSTDTQYF.

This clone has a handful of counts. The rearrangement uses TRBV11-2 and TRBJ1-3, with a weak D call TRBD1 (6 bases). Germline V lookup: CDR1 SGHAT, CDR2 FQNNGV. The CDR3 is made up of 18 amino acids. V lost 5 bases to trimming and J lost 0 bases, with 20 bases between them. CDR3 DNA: TGTGCCAGCAGCCAACCGGGACAAGGCCACCTCTCTGGAAACACCATATATTTT. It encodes CASSQPGQGHLSGNTIYF. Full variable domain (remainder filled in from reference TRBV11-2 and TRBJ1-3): EAGVAQSPRYKIIEKRQSVAFWCNPISGHATLYWYQQILGQGPKLLIQFQNNGVVDDSQLPKDRFSAERLKGVDSTLKIQPAKLEDSAVYLCASSQPGQGHLSGNTIYFGEGSWLTVV.

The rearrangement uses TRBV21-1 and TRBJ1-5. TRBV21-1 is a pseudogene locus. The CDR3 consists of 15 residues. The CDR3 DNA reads TGTGCCAGCTCCTGGAGGGCAGTTAGCAATCAGCCCCAGCATTTT. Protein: CASSWRAVSNQPQHF.

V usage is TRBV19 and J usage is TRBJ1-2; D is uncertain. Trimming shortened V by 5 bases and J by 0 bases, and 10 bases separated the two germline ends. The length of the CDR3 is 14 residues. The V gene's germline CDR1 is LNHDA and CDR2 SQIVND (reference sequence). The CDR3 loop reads CASSPSGANYGYTF. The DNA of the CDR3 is TGTGCCAGTAGTCCGTCGGGAGCTAACTATGGCTACACCTTC.

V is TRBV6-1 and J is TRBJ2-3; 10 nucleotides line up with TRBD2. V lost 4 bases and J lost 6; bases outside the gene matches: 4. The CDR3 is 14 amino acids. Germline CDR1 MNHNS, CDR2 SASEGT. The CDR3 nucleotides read TGTGCCAGCAGTGTTAAGCGGGGGGGGGATACGCAGTATTTT. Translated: CASSVKRGGDTQYF.

CDR3 amino acids: CAWSVRDYNEQFF. In nucleotides, the CDR3 is TGTGCCTGGAGTGTCAGGGATTACAATGAGCAGTTCTTC. V gene TRBV30 combines with J gene TRBJ2-1, with D perhaps matching TRBD1 (5 bases). The CDR3 totals 13 residues. V lost 0 bases, J lost 4 bases, and 7 bases lay in between. Per germline, CDR1 GTSNPN and CDR2 SVGIG (reference sequence).

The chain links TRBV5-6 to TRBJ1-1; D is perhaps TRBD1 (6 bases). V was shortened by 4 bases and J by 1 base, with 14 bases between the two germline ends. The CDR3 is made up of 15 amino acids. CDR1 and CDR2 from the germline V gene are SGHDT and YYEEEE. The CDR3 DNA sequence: TGTGCCAGCAGCGAGGGGGGGATGCGGAACACTGAAGCTTTCTTT. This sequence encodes CASSEGGMRNTEAFF.

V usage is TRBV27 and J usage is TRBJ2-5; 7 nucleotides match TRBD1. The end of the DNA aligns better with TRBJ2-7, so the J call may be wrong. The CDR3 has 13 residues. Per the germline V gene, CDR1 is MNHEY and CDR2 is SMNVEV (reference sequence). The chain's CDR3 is CASSIGDSYEQYF. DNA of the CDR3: TGTGCCAGCAGTATTGGGGACAGCTACGAGCAGTACTTC.

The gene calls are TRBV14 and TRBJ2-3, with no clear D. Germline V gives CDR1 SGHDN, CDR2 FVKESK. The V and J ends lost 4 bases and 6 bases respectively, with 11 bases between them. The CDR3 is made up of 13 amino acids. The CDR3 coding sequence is TGTGCCAGCAGCCCCGTTACAGTGGATACGCAGTATTTT. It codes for CASSPVTVDTQYF.

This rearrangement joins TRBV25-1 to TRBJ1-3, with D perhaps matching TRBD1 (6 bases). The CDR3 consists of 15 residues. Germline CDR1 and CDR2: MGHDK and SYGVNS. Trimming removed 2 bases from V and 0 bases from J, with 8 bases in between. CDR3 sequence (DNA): TGTGCCAGCAGTGAACAACAGGGCTCTGGAAACACCATATATTTT. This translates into CASSEQQGSGNTIYF.

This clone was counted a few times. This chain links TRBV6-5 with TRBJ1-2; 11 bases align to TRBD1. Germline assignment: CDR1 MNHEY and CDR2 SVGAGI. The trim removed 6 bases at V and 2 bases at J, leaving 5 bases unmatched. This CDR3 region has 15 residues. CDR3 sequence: CASRPGQGANYGYTF. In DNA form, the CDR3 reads TGTGCCAGCAGACCCGGACAGGGGGCGAACTATGGCTACACCTTC.

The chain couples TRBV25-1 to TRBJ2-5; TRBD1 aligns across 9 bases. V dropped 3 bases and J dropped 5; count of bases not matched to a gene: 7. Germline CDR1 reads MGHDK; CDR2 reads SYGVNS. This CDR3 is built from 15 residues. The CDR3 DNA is TGTGCCAGCAGTGACCCGGGACAGGGAGGGGAGACCCAGTACTTC. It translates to CASSDPGQGGETQYF. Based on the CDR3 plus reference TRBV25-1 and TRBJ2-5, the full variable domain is EADIYQTPRYLVIGTGKKITLECSQTMGHDKMYWYQQDPGMELHLIHYSYGVNSTEKGDLSSESTVSRIRTEHFPLTLESARPSHTSQYLCASSDPGQGGETQYFGPGTRLLVL.

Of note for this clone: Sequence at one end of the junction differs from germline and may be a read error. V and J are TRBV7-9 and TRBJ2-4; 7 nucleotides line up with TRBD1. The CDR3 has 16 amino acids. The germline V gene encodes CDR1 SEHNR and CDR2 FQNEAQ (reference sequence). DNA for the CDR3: TGTTCCAGCAGCTTCAATACCGGGACAGAGGGGGACATTCAGTACTTC. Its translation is CSSSFNTGTEGDIQYF.

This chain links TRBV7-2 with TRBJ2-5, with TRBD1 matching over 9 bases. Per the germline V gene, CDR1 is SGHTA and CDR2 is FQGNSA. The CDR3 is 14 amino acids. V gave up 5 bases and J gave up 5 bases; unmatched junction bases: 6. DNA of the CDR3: TGTGCCAGCAGCCGAGGGACAGGGCCGGAGACCCAGTACTTC. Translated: CASSRGTGPETQYF. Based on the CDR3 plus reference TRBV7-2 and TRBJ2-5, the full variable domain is GAGVSQSPSNKVTEKGKDVELRCDPISGHTALYWYRQSLGQGLEFLIYFQGNSAPDKSGLPSDRFSAERTGGSVSTLTIQRTQQEDSAVYLCASSRGTGPETQYFGPGTRLLVL.

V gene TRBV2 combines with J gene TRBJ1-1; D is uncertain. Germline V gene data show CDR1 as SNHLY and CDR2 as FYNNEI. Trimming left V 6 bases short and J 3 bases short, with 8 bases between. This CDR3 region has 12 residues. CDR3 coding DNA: TGTGCCAGCAGATACTACGACACTGAAGCTTTCTTT. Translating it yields CASRYYDTEAFF.

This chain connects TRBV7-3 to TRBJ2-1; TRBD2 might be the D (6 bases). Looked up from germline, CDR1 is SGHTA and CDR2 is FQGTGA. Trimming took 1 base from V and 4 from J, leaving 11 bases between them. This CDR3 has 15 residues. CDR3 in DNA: TGTGCCAGCAGCTTAATGCCCGGGGGTTACAATGAGCAGTTCTTC. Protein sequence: CASSLMPGGYNEQFF.

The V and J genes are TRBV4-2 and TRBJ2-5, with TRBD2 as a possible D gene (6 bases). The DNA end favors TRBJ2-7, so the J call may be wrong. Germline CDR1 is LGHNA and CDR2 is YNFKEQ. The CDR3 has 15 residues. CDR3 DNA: TGTGCCAGCAGCCAAGACGGGAGTGCCTCCTACGAGCAGTACTTC. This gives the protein CASSQDGSASYEQYF.

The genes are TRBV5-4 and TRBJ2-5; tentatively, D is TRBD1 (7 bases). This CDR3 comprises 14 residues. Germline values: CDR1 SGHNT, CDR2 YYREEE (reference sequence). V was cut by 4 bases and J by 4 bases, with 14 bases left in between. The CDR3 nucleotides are TGTGCCAGCAGCCCAGGGGGGCGAGGAGAGACCCAGTACTTC. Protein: CASSPGGRGETQYF.

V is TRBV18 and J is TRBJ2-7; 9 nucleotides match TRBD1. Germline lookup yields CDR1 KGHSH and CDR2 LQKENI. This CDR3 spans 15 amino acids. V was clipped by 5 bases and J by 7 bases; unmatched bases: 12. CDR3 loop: CASSFAVTGGGEQYF. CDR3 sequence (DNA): TGTGCCAGCTCATTTGCAGTGACAGGGGGAGGTGAGCAGTACTTC.

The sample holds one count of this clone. The CDR3 sequence: CAWTPAPGQGSYEQYF. The CDR3 nucleotides read TGTGCCTGGACCCCTGCCCCGGGACAGGGCTCCTACGAGCAGTACTTC. The genes are TRBV30 and TRBJ2-7; TRBD1 matches at 9 bases. The CDR3 is 16 residues long. V shed 4 bases, J shed 0 bases, and the junction held 10 bases outside the gene matches. Germline assignment: CDR1 GTSNPN and CDR2 SVGIG (reference sequence).